The 13 T cell receptor beta chains below come from one sample, sequenced in a study of T-cell reconstitution after alpha-beta-depleted transplantation in children. Preparation of the TCRbeta library was carried out with unique molecular identifiers. TCRdb redid the calling of the PCR reads with MiXCR, one entry per CDR3 protein. The table records 500,000 to 750,000 distinct CDR3 sequences, 20% to 30% of them present only once. Specimen: PBMCs, collected before TCRalphabeta/CD19-depleted stem cell transplant. Receptors originate from a boy younger than two with Wiskott-Aldrich syndrome, due to receive a stem cell transplant.

The chain recombines TRBV10-1 with TRBJ2-3, with TRBD2 matching 8 bases. The germline V gene has CDR1 WNHNN and CDR2 SYGVQD (reference sequence). J gave up 0 bases and V 1 base, and 6 bases lay outside the gene matches. The CDR3 contains 17 residues. The CDR3 DNA follows: TGCGCCAGCAGTGAGTTGGCTAGCGGGCGGAGCACAGATACGCAGTATTTT. The encoded protein is CASSELASGRSTDTQYF.

This clonotype has only a few counts. This chain joins TRBV20-1 and TRBJ2-1; no definite D call. V was clipped by 2 bases and J by 0 bases, with 8 bases between them. The CDR3 contains 14 residues. CDR1 is DFQATT, CDR2 SNEGSKA, per germline (reference sequence). CDR3 coding DNA: TGCAGTGCTAGACCTAGTTTCTCCTACAATGAGCAGTTCTTC. Protein product: CSARPSFSYNEQFF.

This clonotype showed up just a few times. The junction departs from germline at one end; a sequencing error may be responsible. V usage is TRBV2 and J usage is TRBJ2-2; possible D gene TRBD2, 6 bases. This CDR3 comprises 12 residues. CDR1 and CDR2 (germline): SNHLY, FYNNEI. The CDR3 DNA reads TGTGCTAGCAGGCGGGACGGCGGGGAGCTGTTTTTT. This sequence encodes CASRRDGGELFF.

The chain recombines TRBV5-1 with TRBJ2-5; tentative D call: TRBD2 (6 bases). V lost 3 bases and J lost 5, with 14 bases in between. The CDR3 is 14 amino acids. Germline lookup yields CDR1 SGHRS and CDR2 YFSETQ. CDR3 DNA: TGCGCCAGCAGCTGGGACTTCCCAAGGGAGACCCAGTACTTC. The encoded protein is CASSWDFPRETQYF.

The chain employs TRBV5-1 and TRBJ1-2; the match to TRBD1 covers 9 bases. This CDR3 has 13 residues. Germline trimming cut 4 bases from V and 6 bases from J; bases unmatched to any gene: 4. Looked up from germline, CDR1 is SGHRS and CDR2 is YFSETQ. CDR3 amino acids: CASSHRGQDGYTF. In nucleotides, the CDR3 is TGCGCCAGCAGCCACAGGGGGCAGGATGGCTACACCTTC.

The genes are TRBV12-3 or TRBV12-4 and TRBJ1-2; perhaps TRBD1 as D (5 bases). The CDR3 loop spans 15 amino acids. V was trimmed by 6 bases and J by 7 bases, leaving 21 bases between them. The CDR3 is CASSPGWNRIRGYTF. In DNA, the CDR3 is TGTGCCAGCAGCCCAGGCTGGAACAGGATACGTGGCTACACCTTC.

The chain recombines TRBV28 with TRBJ2-7; D remains ambiguous. Germline lookup yields CDR1 MDHEN and CDR2 SYDVKM. The CDR3 totals 16 residues. V gave up 8 bases and J gave up 1 base, with 21 bases separating them. This CDR3 reads CASGPPGPKISYEQYF. DNA for the CDR3: TGTGCCAGCGGCCCCCCAGGACCGAAAATTTCCTACGAGCAGTACTTC.

This clonotype was seen only a few times. The chain carries TRBV27 and TRBJ2-2; 7 bases agree with TRBD1. Germline V gene sequence: CDR1 MNHEY, CDR2 SMNVEV (reference sequence). This CDR3 has 15 amino acids. V lost 6 bases, J lost 5 bases, and 9 bases stayed unmatched. Written as DNA, the CDR3 is TGTGCCAGCAGCCCCTTAGGCAGGGGGACCGGGGAGCTGTTTTTT. As protein: CASSPLGRGTGELFF.

The chain links TRBV5-1 to TRBJ2-5, with 7 bases lining up with TRBD2. CDR3 length equals 16 residues. The V gene's germline CDR1 is SGHRS and CDR2 YFSETQ. With 5 bases clipped from V and 2 bases from J, the junction kept 12 bases outside the gene matches. In DNA form, the CDR3 reads TGCGCCAGCAGATTTGGACCGGCGGGGGTACAAGAGACCCAGTACTTC. This sequence encodes CASRFGPAGVQETQYF.

This clonotype turned up a few times. The J gene is TRBJ2-7, the V gene TRBV24-1, with TRBD1 matching over 9 bases. The germline V gene encodes CDR1 KGHDR and CDR2 SFDVKD. This CDR3 contains 14 residues. V shed 4 bases and J 5 bases; nucleotides not matched to a gene: 5. The chain's CDR3 is CATSDPRTGDEQYF. As DNA, the CDR3 is TGTGCCACCAGTGACCCGAGGACAGGGGACGAGCAGTACTTC.

This clonotype came up a few times. The rearrangement links TRBV3-1 to TRBJ2-1; D is uncertain. Germline V lookup: CDR1 LGHDT, CDR2 YNNKEL (reference sequence). The V end lost 3 bases, the J end lost 6 bases, and 9 bases lay between the germline ends. The CDR3 totals 13 residues. The CDR3 DNA sequence: TGTGCCAGCAGCCACGCGGCGCCCAATGAGCAGTTCTTC. Residues: CASSHAAPNEQFF.

This chain uses TRBV7-2 with TRBJ2-3; 8 bases fit TRBD2. Germline trimming cut 6 bases from V and 0 bases from J; bases unmatched to any gene: 11. The CDR3 is made up of 17 amino acids. The germline V gene encodes CDR1 SGHTA and CDR2 FQGNSA. The CDR3 DNA reads TGTGCCAGCAGTCAAGAACGCAGCGGGAGTAGCACAGATACGCAGTATTTT. It specifies CASSQERSGSSTDTQYF.

This chain uses TRBV20-1 with TRBJ1-1; no clear D gene. Deletions cut 0 bases from V and 0 bases from J, with 11 bases between. Germline-derived CDR1 and CDR2 are DFQATT and SNEGSKA (reference sequence). There are 15 residues in the CDR3. CDR3 amino acids: CSARDPAGVNTEAFF. CDR3 bases: TGCAGTGCTAGAGATCCGGCGGGCGTGAACACTGAAGCTTTCTTT.